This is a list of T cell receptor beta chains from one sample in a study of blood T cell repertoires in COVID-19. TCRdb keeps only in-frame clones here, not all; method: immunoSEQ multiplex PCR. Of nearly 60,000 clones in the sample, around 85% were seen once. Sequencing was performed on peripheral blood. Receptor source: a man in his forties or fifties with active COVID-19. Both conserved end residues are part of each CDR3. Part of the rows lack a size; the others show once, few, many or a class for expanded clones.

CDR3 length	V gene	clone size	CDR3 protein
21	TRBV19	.	CASSIDGYVRWDRRPTDTQYF
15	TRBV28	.	CASRSGGFRTDTQYF
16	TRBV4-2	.	CASSQEKGYSAGTQYF
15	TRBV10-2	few	CASSKGDTRVEKLFF
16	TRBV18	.	CASSPFSGSTTYEQYF
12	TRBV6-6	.	CASRGETYEQYF
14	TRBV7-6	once	CASSFTGGGNEQFF
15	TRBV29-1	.	CSVPKPGQSTDTQYF
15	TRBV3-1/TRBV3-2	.	CASSQEWVANTEAFF
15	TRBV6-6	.	CASRPTSGSSYEQYF
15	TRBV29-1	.	CSVAPGQGRSTEAFF
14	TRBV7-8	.	CASSLYGTVTEAFF
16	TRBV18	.	CASSLRRTANQETQYF
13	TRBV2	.	CASFRRRNTEAFF
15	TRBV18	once	CASSPDRERGTEAFF
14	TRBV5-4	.	CASRGAGQGNEQYF
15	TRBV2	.	CASSTDRATSETQYF